This section outlines one TCR beta chain sequence together with its context. Germline assignment: CDR1 SNHLY and CDR2 FYNNEI. The CDR3 is made up of 14 amino acids. Trimming left V 4 bases short and J 4 bases short, with 12 bases between. This specimen belongs to a study of blood T cell repertoires in COVID-19. Background on the study: COVID-19 samples, acute and convalescent, were from the United States, Italy and Spain. T cells, B-cell-depleted T cells, or PBMCs supplied cDNA or gDNA.

Assay used: immunoSEQ multiplex PCR; TCRdb lists only in-frame clones, some missing. The table includes tens of thousands of clones, less than 90% detected once. The sequencing sample was made of peripheral blood. The chain is built from TRBV2 and TRBJ2-3; perhaps TRBD2 as D (7 bases). This sequence originates from a woman aged 80 or over with acute or convalescent COVID-19. This chain's CDR3 is CASSVTGRADTQYF. The CDR3 coding sequence is TGTGCCAGCAGTGTTACAGGGAGGGCAGATACGCAGTATTTT.